This T cell receptor beta chain was retrieved from a study of response to subunit inactivated influenza vaccine (dated by TCRdb to the late 2010s). For the study in its entirety: Deep quantitative T cell receptor repertoire profiling was used in the study to track responses to a trivalent subunit inactivated influenza vaccine.

The paper's findings and limits, for the study overall: It was suggested by the authors that each seasonal influenza vaccination may recruit only a limited number of new T cells.

CDR1 and CDR2 (LNHDA, SQIVND) derive from the germline V gene (reference sequence). The CDR3, cysteine through phenylalanine, is 16 amino acids long. Kept here is only the CDR3 DNA, which spans 48 bases and is read in frame from base 1. V gives up 3 bases and J gives up 2 bases, and the segment between their germline ends measures 14 bases. As for this clonotype: Its antigen remains unidentified. Base qualities are not provided; no much larger clone lies one nucleotide away.

Library preparation was by RT-PCR. The sample was run on an Illumina HiSeq 2500. TCRdb ran its own pipeline on the public reads, namely fastp trimming at Q25 and MiXCR clone calling, and kept in-frame beta chains. Rows are combined by CDR3 protein, so each entry shows the most common genes and DNA. This sample holds about 170,000 distinct CDR3 sequences; approximately 12% were observed only once. The ten largest clones represent 25% to 35% of the sample. These data were also reused for a study on T cells expressing NK-cell markers. As the second paper documents: TCR beta cDNA libraries were prepared using 5'RACE template switching, which introduced a universal primer site and unique molecular identifiers. TCR beta-chain repertoires were profiled in sorted CD3+CD56+NKG2C+, CD3+CD56+NKG2C- and CD3+CD56-NKG2C+ T-cell subsets from about 8 donors. Of the eight sequenced donors, seven were found to be HCMV-seropositive and one was found to be HCMV-seronegative. To restrict sorting to alphabetaTCR-expressing T cells, an anti-gammadeltaTCR antibody was added in several experiments. In several donors, the dominant CD3+CD56+NKG2C+ clonotypes were found to rank among the top 10 CD8+ clonotypes and to make up about 1.0-7.5% of CD8+ T cells. Those dominant clonotypes were again the most abundant among CD3+CD56-NKG2C+ cells in several donors, at about 25-65%. It remained unclear whether the expanded NKG2C-expressing T cell clones were specific for HCMV antigens. All eight donors whose samples were sequenced were randomly selected healthy volunteers, three of them men and five women. A commercial ELISA kit detecting HCMV-specific IgG in serum was used to determine HCMV serostatus. Ficoll density gradient centrifugation was used to isolate peripheral blood mononuclear cells from blood. Using Miltenyi isolation kits, CD4+ and CD8+ T cells were isolated from PBMC through magnetic immunoseparation. Priming for cDNA synthesis came from the TCR beta constant segment, and two successive PCR amplification steps followed. The libraries were sequenced on Illumina HiSeq 2000/2500, MiSeq or NextSeq, producing 2 x 150 bp reads. Reads were demultiplexed and grouped by UMI with MIGEC, and clonotypes were assembled and quantified with MiTCR. To exclude erroneous sequences, any TCR cDNA sequence not supported by at least two reads was discarded. The tcR package was used for downstream repertoire analysis, with clonotypes matched between fractions based on CDR3 nucleotide sequence plus V segment. VDJmatch was used to annotate antigen specificity against VDJdb, with one amino acid substitution allowed in CDR3.

The sample consisted of CD8+ T cells sorted from PBMCs, taken 11 to 12 days after vaccination. The chain uses TRBV19 and TRBJ2-1, and possibly TRBD2, on 6 matching bases. This TCR was sampled from a man aged 45 to 65 who received an inactivated influenza vaccine. Donor details come from another sample of the same person, matched by shared clones. For the CDR3, the sequence is CASSISLASTYNEQFF. The DNA sequence reads TGTGCCAGTAGTATCTCACTAGCTTCAACCTACAATGAGCAGTTCTTC.